The 6 T cell receptor beta chains presented below share a single source sample, sequenced in a study of shared clonotypes between healthy human individuals. Sequenced by immunoSEQ multiplex PCR; TCRdb stores in-frame clones only, minus some. The table has over a million clones, around 97% seen once. The sample comprised naive CD4+ T cells sorted from blood. The subset is: CD45RA+ positively selected. The receptors derive from a man aged 25 to 40 in good health.

The genes are TRBV5-1 and TRBJ2-1, with a possible D match to TRBD2 (5 bases). The CDR3 sequence is 15 residues long. Germline V lookup: CDR1 SGHRS, CDR2 YFSETQ. Trimming shortened V by 0 bases and J by 8 bases, and 15 bases separated the two germline ends. Here the CDR3 DNA reads TGCGCCAGCAGCTTGGGGCTAGCCGAGGTCGATGAGCAGTTCTTC. Its translation is CASSLGLAEVDEQFF.

Concerning this clone: The sample has other DNA sequences that encode this CDR3 too. The V call is TRBV28, the J call TRBJ2-2; D is perhaps TRBD1 or TRBD2 (5 bases each). The CDR3 runs to 15 residues. Germline CDR1 and CDR2: MDHEN and SYDVKM. V lost 5 bases to trimming and J lost 2 bases, with 12 bases between them. The CDR3 here is CASSRDRRNTGELFF. Written as DNA, the CDR3 is TGTGCCAGCAGTAGGGACCGGCGAAACACCGGGGAGCTGTTTTTT.

The genes are TRBV13 and TRBJ2-1; D is possibly TRBD2 (7 bases). The CDR3 is 17 amino acids. Germline assignment: CDR1 PRHDT and CDR2 FYEKMQ (reference sequence). Trimming took 6 bases from V and 5 from J, leaving 23 bases between them. The CDR3 here is CASRRGGVSHLNNEQFF. The CDR3 bases are TGTGCCAGCAGGAGAGGGGGGGTCTCCCATTTAAACAATGAGCAGTTCTTC.

This clone was observed a single time. The genes are TRBV18 and TRBJ1-5; a weak D match, TRBD1 (6 bases). The germline CDR1 and CDR2 sequences are KGHSH and LQKENI. V was shortened by 3 bases and J by 6 bases, with 18 bases between the two germline ends. The CDR3 length is 16 residues. In DNA, the CDR3 is TGTGCCAGCTCACCGAGAGGAGGGGGTATGGGTCAGCCCCAGCATTTT. Translating gives CASSPRGGGMGQPQHF.

V is TRBV6-4 and J is TRBJ2-5, with D uncertain. V lost 2 bases and J 2 bases, leaving 9 bases between the germline ends. The germline V gene has CDR1 MRHNA and CDR2 SNTAGT. CDR3 size: 14 residues. The CDR3 DNA follows: TGTGCCAGCAGTGACCCAACCCAGCAAGAGACCCAGTACTTC. It yields the protein CASSDPTQQETQYF.

V usage is TRBV10-1 and J usage is TRBJ2-1; D is possibly TRBD1 or TRBD2 (5 bases each). Germline-derived CDR1 and CDR2 are WNHNN and SYGVQD (reference sequence). V was clipped by 6 bases and J by 7 bases, with 19 bases between them. The CDR3 is 15 residues long. In DNA form, the CDR3 reads TGCGCCAGCAGCGCAAAAAGTGGGGGTCGTAATGAGCAGTTCTTC. It is translated as CASSAKSGGRNEQFF.